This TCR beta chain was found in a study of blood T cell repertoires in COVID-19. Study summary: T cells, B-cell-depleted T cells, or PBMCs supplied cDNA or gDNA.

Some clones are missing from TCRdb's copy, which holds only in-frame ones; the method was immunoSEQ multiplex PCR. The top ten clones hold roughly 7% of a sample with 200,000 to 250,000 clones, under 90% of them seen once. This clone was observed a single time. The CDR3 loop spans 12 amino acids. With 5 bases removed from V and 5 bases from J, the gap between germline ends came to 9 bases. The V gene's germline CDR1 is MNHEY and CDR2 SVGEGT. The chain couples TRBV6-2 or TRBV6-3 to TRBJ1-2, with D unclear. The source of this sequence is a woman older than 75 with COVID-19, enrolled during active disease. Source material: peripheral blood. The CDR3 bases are TGTGCCAGCAGTGCGCAGGAATATGGCTACACCTTC. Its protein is CASSAQEYGYTF.